The clone carrying this T cell receptor beta chain was recorded many times. Its antigen is not identified. The data stem from a study of T cells in Graves' hyperthyroidism and ophthalmopathy. Using RNA transcripts as the source, TCR beta CDR3 regions were amplified. The HTBI primer set drove a first-round RT-PCR of the TCR CDR3. TCRdb recomputed calls from the multiplex PCR reads with MiXCR, one row per CDR3 protein. The sample has approximately 400,000 distinct CDR3 sequences; less than 20% are singletons. Germline loops: CDR1 SGHDT, CDR2 YYEEEE. The CDR3 totals 14 residues. Trimming stripped 3 bases from V and 2 bases from J, with 10 bases between. Ophthalmopathy patients all had a Clinical Activity Score of at least 3, a NOSPECS grade of at least 4 and disease under 3 months old. Study-level points and caveats: A model of 13 V-J features distinguished ophthalmopathy from stable hyperthyroidism.

Material: blood. This chain connects TRBV5-6 to TRBJ2-3, with TRBD2 as a possible D gene (6 bases). This TCR derives from a man in his late teens or twenties with Graves' ophthalmopathy. CDR3 region: CASSSGTFTDTQYF. The CDR3 DNA reads as TGTGCCAGCAGCTCCGGGACTTTCACAGATACGCAGTATTTT.